The T cell receptor (beta chain) under discussion was sequenced for a study of T cells in Graves' hyperthyroidism and ophthalmopathy. Study in general: Upon initial diagnosis and before any treatment, peripheral blood was collected. Points from the study as a whole: Blood shared most expanded thyroid clonotypes above 0.001. In the analysis, a 13 V-J model separated ophthalmopathy from stable hyperthyroidism. The model foresaw ophthalmopathy a median 6.5 months prior to onset.

The table lists this clonotype with many counts. Its specificity is unknown. Amplification of TCR beta CDR3 regions was performed using RNA transcripts as template. During a first-round RT-PCR of the TCR CDR3, the HTBI primer set was used. MiXCR, applied by TCRdb to the multiplex PCR reads, yields one record per CDR3 protein. Among around 400,000 distinct CDR3 sequences listed, roughly an eighth were seen once. Deletions cut 5 bases from V and 4 bases from J, with 14 bases between. CDR1 is SEHNR, CDR2 FQNEAQ, per germline (reference sequence). The CDR3 is 14 residues long. Sequenced sample: blood. The source of this sequence is a young woman with Graves' hyperthyroidism. V and J are TRBV7-9 and TRBJ1-2; TRBD1 might be the D (5 bases). The CDR3 nucleotides read TGTGCCAGCAGCCCGGACGTGACAGTCTATGGCTACACCTTC. Its translation is CASSPDVTVYGYTF.